These T cell receptor beta chains were read from a single sample in a study of blood T cell repertoires in COVID-19. Profiled with immunoSEQ multiplex PCR; TCRdb holds only in-frame clones, not every one. The sample yields tens of thousands of clones, roughly 80% seen once. Sequencing was done on a sample of peripheral blood. These receptors were collected from a woman in her seventies with active or convalescent COVID-19. CDR3s include the opening cysteine and the closing phenylalanine or tryptophan. Each record gives: D gene, J gene, CDR3 length, clone size, V gene, CDR3 DNA, CDR3 protein. A D gene is named only where the DNA matches it firmly. Some rows mark clone size as missing; the rest say once, few, many or name a class of expanded clone.

D gene: TRBD2
J gene: TRBJ2-7
CDR3 length: 14
clone size: .
V gene: TRBV10-1
CDR3 DNA: TGCGCCAGCAGTGAGTCGCCTAGCGGCTACGAGCAGTACTTC
CDR3 protein: CASSESPSGYEQYF

D gene: TRBD2
J gene: TRBJ2-1
CDR3 length: 15
clone size: .
V gene: TRBV5-5
CDR3 DNA: TGTGCCAGCAGCTTGACTAGCGGGGGGGTTAATGAGCAGTTCTTC
CDR3 protein: CASSLTSGGVNEQFF

D gene: TRBD1
J gene: TRBJ1-1
CDR3 length: 17
clone size: .
V gene: TRBV5-4
CDR3 DNA: TGTGCCAGCAGCTTGGGGCAGGGGGTGGGGATGAACACTGAAGCTTTCTTT
CDR3 protein: CASSLGQGVGMNTEAFF

D gene: TRBD1
J gene: TRBJ1-2
CDR3 length: 16
clone size: .
V gene: TRBV19
CDR3 DNA: TGTGCCAGTAGTATAGATCCGACAGGGCTAAACTATGGCTACACCTTC
CDR3 protein: CASSIDPTGLNYGYTF

D gene: .
J gene: TRBJ2-3
CDR3 length: 14
clone size: .
V gene: TRBV7-2
CDR3 DNA: TGTGCCAGCAGCTTATACAGGGATTCAGATACGCAGTATTTT
CDR3 protein: CASSLYRDSDTQYF

D gene: TRBD2
J gene: TRBJ2-7
CDR3 length: 15
clone size: .
V gene: TRBV5-1
CDR3 DNA: TGCGCCAGCAGCCGCATAGCGGGGGCCTCCTACGAGCAGTACTTC
CDR3 protein: CASSRIAGASYEQYF

D gene: TRBD1
J gene: TRBJ1-1
CDR3 length: 16
clone size: .
V gene: TRBV6-1
CDR3 DNA: TGTGCCAGCAGTGCGACGCGGGACAGGGGATTCCCTGAAGCTTTCTTT
CDR3 protein: CASSATRDRGFPEAFF

D gene: .
J gene: TRBJ1-2
CDR3 length: 13
clone size: few
V gene: TRBV7-9
CDR3 DNA: TGTGCCAGCAGCTTCGGGGGTGACTATGGCTACACCTTC
CDR3 protein: CASSFGGDYGYTF

D gene: TRBD1
J gene: TRBJ1-3
CDR3 length: 16
clone size: few
V gene: TRBV7-2
CDR3 DNA: TGTGCCAGCAGCTCGGTGTCAGGGGGCAATGGAAACACCATATATTTT
CDR3 protein: CASSSVSGGNGNTIYF

D gene: .
J gene: TRBJ2-5
CDR3 length: 15
clone size: .
V gene: TRBV5-1
CDR3 DNA: TGCGCCAGCAGCTTGGGAGGGGGGGGTCAAGAGACCCAGTACTTC
CDR3 protein: CASSLGGGGQETQYF